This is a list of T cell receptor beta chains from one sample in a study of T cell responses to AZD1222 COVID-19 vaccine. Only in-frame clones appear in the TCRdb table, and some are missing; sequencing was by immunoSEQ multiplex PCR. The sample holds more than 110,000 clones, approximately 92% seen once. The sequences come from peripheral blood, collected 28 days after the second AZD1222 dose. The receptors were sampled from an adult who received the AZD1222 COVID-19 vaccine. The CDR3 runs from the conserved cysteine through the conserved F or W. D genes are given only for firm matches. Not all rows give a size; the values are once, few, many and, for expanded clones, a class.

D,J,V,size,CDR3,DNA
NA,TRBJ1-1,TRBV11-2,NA,CASSLRIRGTEAFF,TGTGCCAGCAGCTTAAGGATCAGGGGCACTGAAGCTTTCTTT
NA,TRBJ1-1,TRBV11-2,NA,CASSLGHTMNTEAFF,TGTGCCAGCAGCTTGGGACACACCATGAACACTGAAGCTTTCTTT
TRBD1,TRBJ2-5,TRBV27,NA,CASSRTGGLGETQYF,TGTGCCAGCAGTCGGACAGGGGGCTTGGGAGAGACCCAGTACTTC
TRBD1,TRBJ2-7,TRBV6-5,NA,CASRPTGGVWVEQYF,TGTGCCAGCAGGCCCACAGGGGGCGTATGGGTCGAGCAGTACTTC
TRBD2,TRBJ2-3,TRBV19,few,CASMGGRAPVTDTQYF,TGTGCCAGTATGGGCGGGAGGGCCCCTGTTACAGATACGCAGTATTTT
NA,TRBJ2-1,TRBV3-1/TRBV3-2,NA,CASSPSGVWNEQFF,TGTGCCAGCAGCCCCTCAGGGGTTTGGAATGAGCAGTTCTTC
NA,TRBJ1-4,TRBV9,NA,CASSVDGLGEKLFF,TGTGCCAGCAGCGTAGACGGCCTTGGGGAAAAACTGTTTTTT
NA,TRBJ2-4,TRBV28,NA,CASSPRDTNIQYF,TGTGCCAGCAGTCCCCGGGACACAAACATTCAGTACTTC
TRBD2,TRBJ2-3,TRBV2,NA,CASSEPAGDTQYF,TGTGCCAGCAGTGAACCAGCGGGGGATACGCAGTATTTT
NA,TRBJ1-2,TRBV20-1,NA,CSASGDRLYGYTF,TGCAGTGCTAGTGGTGACAGGTTGTATGGCTACACCTTC
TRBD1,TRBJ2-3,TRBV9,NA,CASSGWTGGITDTQYF,TGTGCCAGCAGCGGATGGACAGGGGGGATCACAGATACGCAGTATTTT
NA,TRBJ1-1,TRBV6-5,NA,CASSYQQGQAFF,TGTGCCAGCAGTTACCAACAGGGACAAGCTTTCTTT
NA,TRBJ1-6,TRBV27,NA,CASTATRRGSPLHF,TGTGCCAGCACCGCGACTAGACGGGGTTCACCCCTCCACTTT
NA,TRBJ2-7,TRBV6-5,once,CASSYSPGRQDEQYF,TGTGCCAGCAGTTACTCCCCTGGACGCCAGGACGAGCAGTACTTC
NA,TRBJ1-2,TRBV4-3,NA,CASSQEVSEANYGYTF,TGCGCCAGCAGCCAAGAGGTCTCCGAAGCTAACTATGGCTACACCTTC
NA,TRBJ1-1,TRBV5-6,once,CASSVNTEAFF,TGTGCCAGCAGCGTGAACACTGAAGCTTTCTTT
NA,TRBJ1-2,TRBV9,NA,CASSVDGYGYTF,TGTGCCAGCAGCGTAGACGGCTATGGCTACACCTTC
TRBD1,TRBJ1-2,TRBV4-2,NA,CASSQDLTGRSYGYTF,TGTGCCAGCAGCCAAGATCTGACAGGGCGCAGCTATGGCTACACCTTC
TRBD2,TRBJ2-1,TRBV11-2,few,CASSSGLDLYNEQFF,TGTGCCAGCAGCTCCGGACTAGACCTCTACAATGAGCAGTTCTTC
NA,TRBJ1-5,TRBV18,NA,CASSPGSNQPQHF,TGTGCCAGCTCACCGGGTAGCAATCAGCCCCAGCATTTT
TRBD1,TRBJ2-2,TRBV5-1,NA,CASNRDSDAGELFF,TGCGCCAGCAACCGGGACAGCGACGCCGGGGAGCTGTTTTTT
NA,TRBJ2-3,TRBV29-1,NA,CSVHLGSGSGTDTQYF,TGCAGCGTCCACTTGGGTTCGGGATCAGGCACAGATACGCAGTATTTT
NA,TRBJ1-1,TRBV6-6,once,CASTPRLINTEAFF,TGTGCCAGCACTCCTCGGCTAATCAACACTGAAGCTTTCTTT
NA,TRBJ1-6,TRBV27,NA,CASSLRNSPLHF,TGTGCCAGCAGCCTACGGAATTCACCCCTCCACTTT